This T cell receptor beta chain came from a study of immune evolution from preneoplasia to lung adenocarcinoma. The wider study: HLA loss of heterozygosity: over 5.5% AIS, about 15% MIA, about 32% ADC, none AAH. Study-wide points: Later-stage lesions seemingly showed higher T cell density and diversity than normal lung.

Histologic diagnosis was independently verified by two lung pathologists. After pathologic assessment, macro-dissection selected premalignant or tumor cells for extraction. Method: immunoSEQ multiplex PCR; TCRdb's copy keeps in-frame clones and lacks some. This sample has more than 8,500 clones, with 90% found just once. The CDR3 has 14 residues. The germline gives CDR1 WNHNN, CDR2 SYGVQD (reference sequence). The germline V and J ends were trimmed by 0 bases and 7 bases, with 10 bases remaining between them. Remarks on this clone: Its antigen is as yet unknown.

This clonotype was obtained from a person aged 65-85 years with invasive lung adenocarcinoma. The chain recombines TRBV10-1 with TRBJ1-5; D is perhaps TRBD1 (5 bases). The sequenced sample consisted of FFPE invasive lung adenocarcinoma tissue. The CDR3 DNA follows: TGCGCCAGCAGTGAGTCAGGGGAGGGCCAGCCCCAGCATTTT. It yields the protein CASSESGEGQPQHF.